The clone carrying this TCR beta chain has only one observation. Its antigen is not identified. This specimen comes from a study of vaccination effects on CD4 cells after COVID-19. The CDR3 length is 13 residues. CDR1 and CDR2 from the germline V gene are SEHNR and FQNEAQ (reference sequence). The ends were cut back, 3 bases at V and 13 bases at J, with 13 bases in the middle. Assay used: immunoSEQ multiplex PCR; TCRdb lists only in-frame clones, some missing. The sample shows 67,000 or so clones, roughly 78% of them seen only once. The ViraFEST assay expanded antigen-specific CD4+ T cells with viral peptide pools before sequencing. Isolation of CD4+ T cells took place after ten to eleven days of culture. None of these healthy vaccinees had been infected with SARS-CoV-2 before vaccination. On day 3 and again on day 7, half the medium was replaced with IL-2 medium.

The rearrangement joins TRBV7-9 to TRBJ1-6; D unclear. The receptor's source is a human donor who received a COVID-19 vaccine. Sequencing used CD4+ T cells from PBMCs cultured with HCoV-OC43 spike peptides, obtained before COVID-19 vaccination. As for subset: HCoV-OC43 spike overlapping peptide pool stimulation. CDR3: CASSFGSFMPLHF. As DNA, the CDR3 is TGTGCCAGCAGCTTCGGTTCCTTCATGCCCCTCCACTTT.